This T cell receptor beta chain was observed in a study of brain T cells in children with intractable seizures (dated by TCRdb to about 2021). Context from the whole study: As a first screen for immune gene transcripts, resected brain tissue from approximately 50 pediatric epilepsy surgery cases was run on a NanoString immunology panel. Among the roughly 12 selected surgery cases, pre-surgery blood was additionally sequenced for eight, leaving four cases with brain tissue only.

Remarks on this clone: Its target antigen remains unknown. Base quality data are lacking; no much larger clone is found one base away.

The immunoSEQ assay was used to generate TCR beta chain sequences from genomic DNA. The paper's data handling went like this. CDR3 sequences that did not begin with the conserved framework cysteine at position 104 were removed manually. To get clonality, the normalized Shannon's Diversity Index was subtracted from one, giving values from 0 (maximal diversity) to 1 (oligoclonal). Chi-squared comparison-of-proportions tests assessed whether the same CDR3 differed in frequency between samples, such as brain versus blood. Public clonotypes were found through immuneACCESS searches, while the VDJdb browser was used to judge similarity to known antiviral clonotypes. This immuneACCESS table, as held by TCRdb, lists in-frame sequences with V and J called but not all clones. Of the missing ones, under half trace to an unresolved V gene in checked studies; the others have no known cause. The V and J calls and the clone size are those of that table, but D and trimming were determined from the DNA. For this sample there are under 150,000 clones; under 95% appear just once. Around 4.1% of the sample goes to the ten largest clones.

Broad study findings and their caveats: Because pre- and post-surgery blood were sequenced to different depths, clones absent from the pre-surgery sample may reflect undersampling. Viral specificity was inferred only from CDR3 sequence similarity, and patients' HCMV serostatus was unknown.

Inclusive of the bounding cysteine and phenylalanine, the CDR3 is 14 residues long. Only CDR3 DNA is held: 42 bases, read in frame from base 1. From a lookup of the germline V gene, CDR1 and CDR2 are KGHSY and FQNENV. V is reduced by 6 bases and J by 5 bases, leaving a spacing of 11 bases between them. This specimen's time point label, interpreted: resected brain tissue, or blood drawn just prior to surgery. The surgery cases showing the highest brain T cell transcript signatures were chosen for TCR beta chain sequencing of brain tissue and, when available, of blood. Before surgery, the patients had been given at least one anti-epileptic drug. The TCR-sequenced patients were children whose drug-resistant epilepsy was caused by tuberous sclerosis complex, focal cortical dysplasia, Rasmussen encephalitis or hemimegalencephaly. Blood samples were drawn just before the epilepsy surgery. Bulk genomic DNA was extracted from unsorted brain tissue and whole blood with the Monarch genomic DNA purification kit.

This specimen was peripheral blood, taken at surgery. Recombination joined TRBV16 with TRBJ1-6; TRBD1 might be the D gene, on 6 matching bases. This TCR was sampled from a boy less than two years old with hemimegalencephaly and intractable seizures. The CDR3 region: CASRQTGNNSPLHF. The DNA sequence reads TGTGCCAGCAGACAAACAGGGAATAATTCACCCCTCCACTTT. The full variable domain, completed from the reference TRBV16 and TRBJ1-6 proteins outside the CDR3, reads GEEVAQTPKHLVRGEGQKAKLYCAPIKGHSYVFWYQQVLKNEFKFLISFQNENVFDETGMPKERFSAKCLPNSPCSLEIQATKLEDSAVYFCASRQTGNNSPLHFGNGTRLTVT.